This is a list of T cell receptor beta chains from one sample in a study of blood T cells in healthy people across ages. TCRdb re-analysed the 5' RACE reads in MiXCR, keeping a single row per CDR3 protein. This sample has more than 1.4 million distinct CDR3 sequences, with 42% found just once. The material sequenced was blood. These receptor sequences come from a young woman in good health. Each CDR3 is given with its conserved first and last residue. D genes are given only for firm matches. A clone size is listed for some rows: how often the clone was seen (once, few, many), or a class if it is expanded.

v_gene	abundance	j_gene	d_gene	CDR3aa	CDR3nt
TRBV5-1	.	TRBJ2-1	TRBD2	CASSSGTSEGWDIYNEQFF	TGCGCCAGCAGCTCTGGGACTAGCGAGGGTTGGGATATTTACAATGAGCAGTTCTTC
TRBV2	.	TRBJ2-1	TRBD2	CASSEGVGTSAQETQFF	TGTGCCAGCAGTGAAGGGGTTGGGACTAGCGCCCAAGAGACCCAGTTCTTC
TRBV10-3	once	TRBJ2-3	.	CAISESSGRTDTQYF	TGTGCCATCAGTGAGTCAAGCGGCCGCACAGATACGCAGTATTTT
TRBV7-8	few	TRBJ2-7	.	CASSADSRSSYEQYF	TGTGCCAGCAGCGCCGATTCCAGGTCCTCCTACGAGCAGTACTTC
TRBV2	.	TRBJ1-4	TRBD1	CASSPTGPGTGAEKLFF	TGTGCCAGCAGCCCGACGGGACCCGGGACAGGGGCCGAAAAACTGTTTTTT
TRBV5-1	.	TRBJ1-1	TRBD1	CASSVDRGAEAFF	TGCGCCAGCAGCGTGGACAGGGGTGCTGAAGCTTTCTTT
TRBV30	.	TRBJ1-2	.	CAWMNPGYTF	TGTGCCTGGATGAATCCCGGCTACACCTTC
TRBV27	.	TRBJ2-3	.	CASSSEATIGLATDTQYF	TGTGCCAGCAGTTCCGAGGCAACTATAGGGTTGGCCACAGATACGCAGTATTTT
TRBV2	.	TRBJ1-4	.	CASSGGYNEKLFF	TGTGCCAGCAGTGGCGGGTATAATGAAAAACTGTTTTTT
TRBV5-1	once	TRBJ2-4	.	CASSWGPEVIGNIQYF	TGCGCCAGCAGCTGGGGCCCGGAGGTGATTGGGAACATTCAGTACTTC
TRBV6-1	few	TRBJ2-5	.	CASSERQGYETQYF	TGTGCCAGCAGTGAGCGTCAGGGATATGAGACCCAGTACTTC
TRBV4-1	.	TRBJ2-5	.	CASSQDYGSGETQYF	TGCGCCAGCAGCCAAGATTACGGGAGCGGAGAGACCCAGTACTTC
TRBV29-1	.	TRBJ2-1	TRBD2	CSVVRTSPVDEQFF	TGCAGCGTTGTAAGGACTAGTCCCGTGGATGAGCAGTTCTTC
TRBV28	many	TRBJ2-7	TRBD2	CASSPTLAGGPYEQYF	TGTGCCAGCAGTCCAACCCTAGCGGGGGGGCCCTACGAGCAGTACTTC
TRBV20-1	.	TRBJ1-6	.	CSAQSEGRNSPLHF	TGCAGTGCCCAGAGCGAGGGTAGGAATTCACCCCTCCACTTT
TRBV20-1	.	TRBJ2-3	.	CSARGSIGARMYF	TGCAGTGCTAGGGGGAGTATCGGGGCTAGGATGTATTTT
TRBV6-5	few	TRBJ2-3	TRBD2	CASSYRQPRLAGGTDTQYF	TGTGCCAGCAGTTACCGACAACCCCGACTAGCGGGGGGCACAGATACGCAGTATTTT
TRBV20-1	.	TRBJ1-6	.	CSAREEGLHF	TGCAGTGCTAGAGAAGAGGGCCTCCACTTT
TRBV24-1	.	TRBJ1-5	.	CATSSAGDGSNQPQHF	TGTGCCACCAGCTCAGCAGGGGATGGTAGCAATCAGCCCCAGCATTTT
TRBV7-9	.	TRBJ2-7	.	CASSLATGGSYEQYF	TGTGCCAGCAGCTTAGCCACGGGCGGTTCCTACGAGCAGTACTTC
TRBV20-1	.	TRBJ2-1	.	CSAANPRPSNEQFF	TGCAGTGCAGCAAACCCCCGGCCTTCGAATGAGCAGTTCTTC
TRBV6-5	few	TRBJ2-7	.	CASRQWGYEQYF	TGTGCCAGCAGGCAATGGGGCTACGAGCAGTACTTC
TRBV27	once	TRBJ2-7	.	CASSLRRPAADFPYEQYF	TGTGCCAGCAGTTTACGTAGGCCCGCGGCGGACTTCCCCTACGAGCAGTACTTC